This T cell receptor beta chain was identified during a study of long-term antiretroviral therapy in people with HIV. About the study: A decade or so separates the oldest specimens from the later 2015 immediate-ART recommendation. Regarding the study as a whole: CDR3 lengths in HIV samples spanned a narrower range than controls. Diversity remained lower than transplant donor controls, even though it increased after ART.

At the survey level, the v3.0 immunoSEQ assay was run. Libraries were prepared by immunoSEQ multiplex PCR; TCRdb keeps only in-frame clonotypes and omits some of them. Of roughly 30,000 clones in the sample, roughly 94% are singletons; the top ten hold approximately 3%. As for this clone: Its specificity is unknown.

Sequenced here: unsorted PBMCs, sampled 5.3 years after starting antiretroviral therapy. The sequence came from a man aged 45 to 65 with HIV.

DNA for the CDR3: TGTGCCAGCAGCCCCTTGACAGGAAACTATGGCTACACCTTC. Translating gives CASSPLTGNYGYTF. The chain is built from TRBV7-6 and TRBJ1-2; tentative D call: TRBD1 (6 bases). Trimming took off 5 bases at V and 2 bases at J, with 12 bases between the two ends. The CDR3 contains 14 residues. Looked up from germline, CDR1 is SGHVS and CDR2 is FNYEAQ.